Following are 21 T cell receptor beta chains from one sample sequenced in a study of blood T cell repertoires in COVID-19. Some clones are missing from TCRdb's copy, which holds only in-frame ones; the method was immunoSEQ multiplex PCR. The data hold some 130,000 clones, with over 80% observed a single time. Input material: peripheral blood. Every receptor here comes from a man between 70 and 80 years old with acute or convalescent COVID-19.

The rearrangement links TRBV6-5 to TRBJ1-2; D gene unclear. The CDR3 is 13 amino acids. Trimming stripped 2 bases from V and 4 bases from J, with 8 bases between. Germline V gene lookup returns CDR1 MNHEY and CDR2 SVGAGI. CDR3 DNA sequence: TGTGCCAGCAGTTACGATCAGTTCTATGGCTACACCTTC. It encodes CASSYDQFYGYTF.

The chain employs TRBV6-6 and TRBJ1-2, with D possibly being TRBD1 (5 bases). The germline V and J ends were trimmed by 2 bases and 3 bases, with 10 bases remaining between them. The germline gives CDR1 MNHNY, CDR2 SVGAGI (reference sequence). This CDR3 is 14 amino acids long. The CDR3 is CASSYVGVDYGYTF. DNA of the CDR3: TGTGCCAGCAGTTACGTAGGGGTTGACTATGGCTACACCTTC.

V gene TRBV7-9 combines with J gene TRBJ2-5; maybe TRBD1 (5 bases). The CDR3 is 12 amino acids. Trimming took off 5 bases at V and 2 bases at J, with 6 bases between the two ends. Looked up from germline, CDR1 is SEHNR and CDR2 is FQNEAQ (reference sequence). This CDR3 is CASSDRQETQYF. In DNA form, the CDR3 reads TGTGCCAGCAGCGACAGACAAGAGACCCAGTACTTC.

J is TRBJ2-7 and V is TRBV6-5; D possibly corresponds to TRBD2 (7 bases). Trimming removed 8 bases from V and 0 bases from J, with 17 bases in between. The CDR3 extends over 15 amino acids. The germline gives CDR1 MNHEY, CDR2 SVGAGI. Here the CDR3 reads CASWGAGASSYEQYF. CDR3 bases: TGTGCCAGCTGGGGCGCGGGGGCCTCCTCCTACGAGCAGTACTTC.

J is TRBJ1-1 and V is TRBV18; D is unclear. CDR1 and CDR2 (germline): KGHSH, LQKENI. V was pared by 0 bases and J by 1 base, with 12 bases between. This CDR3 has 16 amino acids. The CDR3 loop is CASSPPPYGPNTEAFF. CDR3 nucleotide sequence: TGTGCCAGCTCACCACCTCCCTATGGGCCGAACACTGAAGCTTTCTTT. Supplemented by reference TRBV18 and TRBJ1-1, the full variable domain reads NAGVMQNPRHLVRRRGQEARLRCSPMKGHSHVYWYRQLPEEGLKFMVYLQKENIIDESGMPKERFSAEFPKEGPSILRIQQVVRGDSAAYFCASSPPPYGPNTEAFFGQGTRLTVV.

The V call is TRBV10-3, the J call TRBJ2-5, with D perhaps TRBD1 (6 bases). CDR1 ENHRY and CDR2 SYGVKD come from the germline V gene. This CDR3 is built from 12 residues. V shed 8 bases and J shed 5 bases, with 12 bases lying between them. The CDR3 sequence: CAIADSRETQYF. The CDR3 coding sequence is TGTGCCATCGCGGACAGCCGGGAGACCCAGTACTTC.

The chain has TRBV6-5 and TRBJ1-2; unclear D gene. Trimming left V 5 bases short and J 7 bases short, with 11 bases between. Germline-derived CDR1 and CDR2 are MNHEY and SVGAGI. The CDR3 has 12 residues. CDR3 bases: TGTGCCAGCAGTACAGTCGCCGGTGGCTACACCTTC. It codes for CASSTVAGGYTF.

The chain joins TRBV11-3 to TRBJ2-2; D not certain. This CDR3 has 14 amino acids. CDR1 and CDR2 from the germline V gene are SGHNT and YENEEA. V lost 4 bases, J lost 10 bases, and 16 bases lay in between. CDR3 sequence reads: CASSSPNHREELFF. CDR3 nucleotides: TGTGCCAGCAGCTCACCAAACCACCGAGAGGAGCTGTTTTTT.

The rearrangement uses TRBV6-2 or TRBV6-3 and TRBJ2-7; TRBD2 agrees at 7 bases. CDR3 length: 14 residues. V dropped 4 bases and J dropped 4; count of bases not matched to a gene: 7. Germline CDR1 MNHEY, CDR2 SVGEGT. This CDR3 reads CASSWRGRFYEQYF. The CDR3 DNA is TGTGCCAGCAGTTGGCGGGGGAGGTTTTACGAGCAGTACTTC.

J is TRBJ1-6 and V is TRBV30, with D possibly matching TRBD1 (5 bases). This CDR3 comprises 16 residues. Trimming took 0 bases from V and 4 from J, leaving 13 bases between them. Looked up from germline, CDR1 is GTSNPN and CDR2 is SVGIG (reference sequence). CDR3 loop: CAWSVGGMWYNSPLHF. CDR3 in DNA: TGTGCCTGGAGTGTGGGGGGGATGTGGTATAATTCACCCCTCCACTTT.

The chain employs TRBV3-1 (or the pseudogene TRBV3-2) and TRBJ2-1, with TRBD2 matching over 8 bases. Germline loops: CDR1 LGHDT, CDR2 YNNKEL (reference sequence). The CDR3 loop spans 17 amino acids. V lost 4 bases and J lost 3; bases outside the gene matches: 11. CDR3 DNA: TGTGCCAGCAGCCCCCCTCGGGACGGGGGGGACTACAATGAGCAGTTCTTC. Protein sequence: CASSPPRDGGDYNEQFF.

This clone appeared a single time. V and J are TRBV6-5 and TRBJ2-1, with D possibly TRBD2 on 6 matching bases. The length of the CDR3 is 15 residues. The V end was cut by 5 bases, the J end by 1 base, with 12 bases between. CDR1 is MNHEY and CDR2 is SVGAGI in the germline V gene. The CDR3 protein is CASSRDFISYNEQFF. The DNA for the CDR3 is TGTGCCAGCAGTAGGGACTTCATATCCTACAATGAGCAGTTCTTC.

The chain recombines TRBV5-1 with TRBJ2-1; tentative D call: TRBD2 (6 bases). The germline CDR1 and CDR2 sequences are SGHRS and YFSETQ. Trimming took off 4 bases at V and 6 bases at J, with 17 bases between the two ends. This CDR3 has 15 residues. CDR3 loop: CASSVSGTGSNEQFF. DNA for the CDR3: TGCGCCAGCAGCGTGTCCGGGACTGGGAGCAATGAGCAGTTCTTC.

J is TRBJ1-1 and V is TRBV11-3, with D possibly TRBD1 on 6 matching bases. Trimming left V 5 bases short and J 4 bases short, with 11 bases between. The CDR3 spans 13 residues. CDR1 is SGHNT and CDR2 is YENEEA in the germline V gene. CDR3 protein: CASSPQQGTEAFF. The CDR3 bases are TGTGCCAGCAGCCCCCAACAGGGCACTGAAGCTTTCTTT.

This sequence joins TRBV9 and TRBJ1-4; possible D gene TRBD1, 6 bases. The CDR3 contains 14 residues. Trimming removed 3 bases at V and 8 bases at J, with 14 bases between. Germline V lookup: CDR1 SGDLS, CDR2 YYNGEE. CDR3 sequence reads: CASSGQGGGEKLFF. The CDR3 DNA reads TGTGCCAGCAGCGGCCAGGGAGGGGGAGAAAAACTGTTTTTT. The whole variable domain, remainder taken from reference TRBV9 and TRBJ1-4, is DSGVTQTPKHLITATGQRVTLRCSPRSGDLSVYWYQQSLDQGLQFLIQYYNGEERAKGNILERFSAQQFPDLHSELNLSSLELGDSALYFCASSGQGGGEKLFFGSGTQLSVL.

The rearrangement uses TRBV11-2 and TRBJ1-3; no definite D call. The CDR3 is 14 amino acids. The V and J ends lost 5 bases and 0 bases respectively, with 8 bases between them. CDR1 SGHAT and CDR2 FQNNGV come from the germline V gene. The CDR3 DNA reads TGTGCCAGCAGCGTAACTTCCTCTGGAAACACCATATATTTT. It specifies CASSVTSSGNTIYF.

In its sample, this clone was seen a few times. The V gene is TRBV6-5, the J gene TRBJ1-2, with no clear D. CDR3 length: 13 amino acids. Trimming took off 6 bases at V and 8 bases at J, with 16 bases between the two ends. Germline V gene sequence: CDR1 MNHEY, CDR2 SVGAGI. The CDR3 loop is CASSPVEGKGYTF. The CDR3 DNA follows: TGTGCCAGCAGCCCCGTGGAGGGAAAAGGCTACACCTTC.

J is TRBJ1-2 and V is TRBV5-4; D perhaps matches TRBD1 (6 bases). The CDR3 extends over 15 amino acids. Germline lookup yields CDR1 SGHNT and CDR2 YYREEE (reference sequence). V lost 3 bases, J lost 0 bases, and 12 bases lay in between. The CDR3 protein is CASSSTGLSNYGYTF. Here the CDR3 DNA reads TGTGCCAGCAGCTCGACAGGACTCTCTAACTATGGCTACACCTTC.

This clone occurred once. The CDR3 reads CASDRGYGNTIYF. The CDR3 coding sequence is TGTGCCAGCGACAGGGGGTACGGAAACACCATATATTTT. V usage is TRBV19 and J usage is TRBJ1-3; TRBD1 matches at 9 bases. V dropped 9 bases and J dropped 4; count of bases not matched to a gene: 4. The germline V gene has CDR1 LNHDA and CDR2 SQIVND (reference sequence). CDR3 length: 13 residues.

V gene TRBV28 combines with J gene TRBJ1-1, with D uncertain. Per the germline V gene, CDR1 is MDHEN and CDR2 is SYDVKM. CDR3 length: 11 amino acids. Trimming cost V 3 bases and J 5 bases, with 4 bases left between them. The CDR3 DNA reads TGTGCCAGCAGTTTTACAACTGAAGCTTTCTTT. It codes for CASSFTTEAFF. Looking up the rest from reference TRBV28 and TRBJ1-1 gives the full variable domain: DVKVTQSSRYLVKRTGEKVFLECVQDMDHENMFWYRQDPGLGLRLIYFSYDVKMKEKGDIPEGYSVSREKKERFSLILESASTNQTSMYLCASSFTTEAFFGQGTRLTVV.

V gene TRBV3-1 (or the pseudogene TRBV3-2) combines with J gene TRBJ1-1, with a possible D match to TRBD1 (5 bases). This CDR3 region has 13 residues. CDR1 and CDR2 from the germline V gene are LGHDT and YNNKEL (reference sequence). V lost 5 bases and J 7 bases, leaving 14 bases between the germline ends. For the CDR3, the DNA is TGTGCCAGCAGCGGCCGCGGGGGTGATGAAGCTTTCTTT. Amino acid sequence: CASSGRGGDEAFF.